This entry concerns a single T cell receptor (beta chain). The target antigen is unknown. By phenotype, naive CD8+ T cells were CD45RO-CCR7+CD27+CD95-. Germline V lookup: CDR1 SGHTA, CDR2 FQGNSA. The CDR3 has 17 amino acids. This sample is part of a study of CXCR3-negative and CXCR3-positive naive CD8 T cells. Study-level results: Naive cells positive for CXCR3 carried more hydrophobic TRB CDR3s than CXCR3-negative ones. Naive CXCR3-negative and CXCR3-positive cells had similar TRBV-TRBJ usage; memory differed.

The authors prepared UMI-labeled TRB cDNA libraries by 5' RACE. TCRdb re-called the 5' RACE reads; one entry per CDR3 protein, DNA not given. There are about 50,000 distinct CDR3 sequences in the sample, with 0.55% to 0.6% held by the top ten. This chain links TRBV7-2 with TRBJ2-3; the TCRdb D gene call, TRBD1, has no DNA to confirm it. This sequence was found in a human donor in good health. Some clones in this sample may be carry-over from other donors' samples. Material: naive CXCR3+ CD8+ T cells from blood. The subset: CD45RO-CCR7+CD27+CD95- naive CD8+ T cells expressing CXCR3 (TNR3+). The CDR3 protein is CASSSRRELPSTDTQYF.